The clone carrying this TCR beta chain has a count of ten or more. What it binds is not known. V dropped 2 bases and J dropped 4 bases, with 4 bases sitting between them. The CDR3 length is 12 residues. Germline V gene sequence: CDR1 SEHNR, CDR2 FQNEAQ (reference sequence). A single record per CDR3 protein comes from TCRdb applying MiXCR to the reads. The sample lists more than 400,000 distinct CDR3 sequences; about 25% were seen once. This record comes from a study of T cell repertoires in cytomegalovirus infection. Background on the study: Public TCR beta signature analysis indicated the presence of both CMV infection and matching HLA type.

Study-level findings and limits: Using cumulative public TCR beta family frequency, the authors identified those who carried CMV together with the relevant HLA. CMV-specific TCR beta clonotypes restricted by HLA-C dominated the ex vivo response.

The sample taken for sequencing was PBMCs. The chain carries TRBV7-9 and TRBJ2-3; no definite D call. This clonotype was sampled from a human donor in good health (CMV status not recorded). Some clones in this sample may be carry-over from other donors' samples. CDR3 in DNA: TGTGCCAGCAGCTTAACAGCAGATACGCAGTATTTT. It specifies CASSLTADTQYF.